Below, one TCR beta chain is given with its context. Its antigen is unidentified. This specimen comes from a study of early T cells in non-severe SARS-CoV-2 infection. The study, taken as a whole, reports: Matching against VDJdb likely underestimated virus-specific expansions, favoring anti-spike CD8.

Unique molecular identifiers were attached to individual cDNA molecules. Each CDR3 protein gets one entry after TCRdb re-called the 5' RACE reads with MiXCR. In the table there are 35,000 to 55,000 distinct CDR3 sequences, roughly 12% of which are singletons. From germline, CDR1 is MDHEN and CDR2 SYDVKM. This CDR3 has 15 residues. V was cut by 2 bases and J by 1 base, with 8 bases left in between. This sequence joins TRBV28 and TRBJ2-2; D gene uncertain. Sequenced sample: whole blood. This TCR was sampled from an adult who was a healthcare worker with PCR-confirmed SARS-CoV-2 infection or an uninfected control (not recorded which). Here the CDR3 reads CASSLIPGNTGELFF. CDR3 in DNA: TGTGCCAGCAGTTTAATTCCGGGGAACACCGGGGAGCTGTTTTTT.